A single sample gave rise to the 14 T cell receptor beta chains below, sequenced in a study of blood T cell repertoires in COVID-19. Sequencing used immunoSEQ multiplex PCR; TCRdb keeps in-frame clones, though not all of them. The data contain roughly 260,000 clones, about 90% of them singletons. The specimen was peripheral blood. The receptor set was obtained from a woman between 50 and 59 years old with acute or convalescent COVID-19.

This clone was seen once. The chain recombines TRBV28 with TRBJ2-7; TRBD1 aligns across 8 bases. Germline CDR1 reads MDHEN; CDR2 reads SYDVKM. The J segment lost 6 bases and the V segment lost 5 bases, leaving 12 bases of the junction unmatched. The CDR3 has 15 residues. In DNA, the CDR3 is TGTGCCAGCAGTCTCACCTGGGACAGGATCGGCGAGCAGTACTTC. This translates into CASSLTWDRIGEQYF.

J is TRBJ2-7 and V is TRBV14, with TRBD2 matching over 8 bases. This CDR3 region has 17 residues. Germline loops: CDR1 SGHDN, CDR2 FVKESK. V was pared by 0 bases and J by 4 bases, with 11 bases of the junction left unmatched. As DNA, the CDR3 is TGTGCCAGCAGCCAAGAACTAGCGGCCTCCGGAGTTTACGAGCAGTACTTC. It yields the protein CASSQELAASGVYEQYF.

The chain uses TRBV6-5 and TRBJ2-2, with a weak D call TRBD1 (6 bases). This CDR3 comprises 14 residues. Trimming left V 7 bases short and J 5 bases short, with 14 bases between. The germline V gene encodes CDR1 MNHEY and CDR2 SVGAGI. The chain's CDR3 is CASMEQGGTGELFF. As DNA, the CDR3 is TGTGCCAGCATGGAACAGGGTGGTACCGGGGAGCTGTTTTTT.

This rearrangement joins TRBV7-8 to TRBJ2-5, with 10 bases fitting TRBD1. Trimming removed 4 bases from V and 3 bases from J; junction bases left unmatched: 5. CDR3 length: 15 residues. Germline assignment: CDR1 SGHVS and CDR2 FQNEAQ. Here the CDR3 DNA reads TGTGCCAGCAGCTACATCGGGACAGGGGAAGAGACCCAGTACTTC. Protein product: CASSYIGTGEETQYF.

This chain uses TRBV29-1 with TRBJ2-2; unclear D gene. The ends were cut back, 2 bases at V and 4 bases at J, with 11 bases in the middle. The germline CDR1 and CDR2 sequences are SQVTM and ANQGSEA. CDR3 length: 14 residues. The DNA of the CDR3 is TGCAGCGTTGAAATTTTAGCCATCACCGGGGAGCTGTTTTTT. It codes for CSVEILAITGELFF.

Worth noting for this clone: At the DNA level, this CDR3 is encoded by other sequences in the same sample as well. Written as DNA, the CDR3 is TGCGCCAGCAGCTTGTCATCAGGGGGCGGACAGCCCCAGCATTTT. It codes for CASSLSSGGGQPQHF. The chain carries TRBV5-1 and TRBJ1-5; 8 bases are a match to TRBD1. CDR3 length equals 15 residues. V trimming: 1 base; J trimming: 7 bases; junction bases outside the gene matches: 7. Germline loops: CDR1 SGHRS, CDR2 YFSETQ. The entire variable domain, with the rest obtained from reference TRBV5-1 and TRBJ1-5, is as follows: KAGVTQTPRYLIKTRGQQVTLSCSPISGHRSVSWYQQTPGQGLQFLFEYFSETQRNKGNFPGRFSGRQFSNSRSEMNVSTLELGDSALYLCASSLSSGGGQPQHFGDGTRLSIL.

The J gene is TRBJ2-3, the V gene TRBV18, with D maybe TRBD1 (7 bases). The CDR3 consists of 13 residues. Germline V lookup: CDR1 KGHSH, CDR2 LQKENI. V was cut by 3 bases and J by 4 bases, with 8 bases left in between. The CDR3 loop reads CASSPRGADTQYF. The CDR3 bases are TGTGCCAGCTCACCCAGGGGGGCAGATACGCAGTATTTT.

This chain connects TRBV30 to TRBJ1-1; D is perhaps TRBD1 (6 bases). Trimming pared 2 bases from V and 8 bases from J, leaving 12 bases between. In germline, CDR1 is GTSNPN, CDR2 SVGIG (reference sequence). The length of the CDR3 is 12 residues. The CDR3 protein is CAWSTLRGEAFF. For the CDR3, the DNA is TGTGCCTGGAGTACGCTCAGGGGAGAAGCTTTCTTT.

The J gene is TRBJ2-1, the V gene TRBV6-5, with a possible D match to TRBD2 (7 bases). The CDR3 length is 14 residues. Germline CDR1 is MNHEY and CDR2 is SVGAGI. V shed 6 bases and J shed 4 bases, with 13 bases lying between them. CDR3 residues: CASSRGALYNEQFF. The CDR3 nucleotides read TGTGCCAGCAGCCGGGGGGCGTTATACAATGAGCAGTTCTTC.

In this sample, this clone turned up once. The chain joins TRBV20-1 to TRBJ2-7, with a possible D match to TRBD1 (6 bases). Trimming stripped 6 bases from V and 2 bases from J, with 14 bases between. The germline V gene has CDR1 DFQATT and CDR2 SNEGSKA (reference sequence). This CDR3 contains 13 residues. CDR3 protein: CSASMTGTYEQYF. CDR3 sequence (DNA): TGCAGTGCCAGTATGACAGGAACCTACGAGCAGTACTTC.

The genes are TRBV10-3 and TRBJ2-7; 8 positions agree with TRBD1. This CDR3 comprises 16 residues. The V and J ends lost 1 base and 4 bases, in that order; junction bases with no gene match: 9. In germline, CDR1 is ENHRY, CDR2 SYGVKD. CDR3 in amino acids: CAISEFDPGGAYEQYF. The CDR3 region has the DNA TGTGCCATCAGTGAGTTTGACCCAGGGGGCGCATACGAGCAGTACTTC.

The V gene is TRBV6-5, the J gene TRBJ1-3; TRBD1 matches at 11 bases. The CDR3 consists of 15 residues. Trimming removed 8 bases from V and 0 bases from J; junction bases left unmatched: 3. Germline loops: CDR1 MNHEY, CDR2 SVGAGI. CDR3 region: CASWTGGISGNTIYF. CDR3 in DNA: TGTGCCAGCTGGACAGGGGGCATCTCTGGAAACACCATATATTTT.

The chain recombines TRBV18 with TRBJ2-5, with D possibly matching TRBD1 (6 bases). The germline V gene encodes CDR1 KGHSH and CDR2 LQKENI. Trimming cost V 0 bases and J 5 bases, with 10 bases left between them. This CDR3 is built from 14 residues. CDR3 loop: CASSPPGQMETQYF. CDR3 sequence (DNA): TGTGCCAGCTCACCACCCGGACAGATGGAGACCCAGTACTTC. The whole variable domain, remainder taken from reference TRBV18 and TRBJ2-5, is NAGVMQNPRHLVRRRGQEARLRCSPMKGHSHVYWYRQLPEEGLKFMVYLQKENIIDESGMPKERFSAEFPKEGPSILRIQQVVRGDSAAYFCASSPPGQMETQYFGPGTRLLVL.

The chain links TRBV9 to TRBJ2-7; 9 bases fit TRBD1. Germline trimming cut 0 bases from V and 5 bases from J; bases unmatched to any gene: 6. The germline V gene encodes CDR1 SGDLS and CDR2 YYNGEE. The CDR3 covers 15 residues. The CDR3 sequence is CASSVVGTGSDEQYF. For the CDR3, the DNA is TGTGCCAGCAGCGTAGTTGGGACAGGGAGCGACGAGCAGTACTTC. Full variable domain (missing parts from reference TRBV9 and TRBJ2-7): DSGVTQTPKHLITATGQRVTLRCSPRSGDLSVYWYQQSLDQGLQFLIQYYNGEERAKGNILERFSAQQFPDLHSELNLSSLELGDSALYFCASSVVGTGSDEQYFGPGTRLTVT.